A selection of T cell receptor beta chains follows, all from one sample in a study of OX40 agonist ivuxolimab in advanced cancers. Method: immunoSEQ multiplex PCR; TCRdb's copy keeps in-frame clones and lacks some. This table has 75,000 to 100,000 clones, about 90% appearing once. The specimen was CD4+ or CD8+ T cells sorted from blood, collected in a trial of the OX40 agonist ivuxolimab. These receptors came from an adult with an advanced solid tumor such as melanoma, head and neck, liver or kidney cancer. The CDR3 runs from the conserved cysteine through the conserved F or W. A D gene is named only where the DNA matches it firmly. Part of the rows lack a size; the others show once, few, many or a class for expanded clones.

-	TRBV5-1	TRBJ1-1	-	TGCGCCAGCAGCTTGGTCACAGGGAGTCGGACTGAAGCTTTCTTT	CASSLVTGSRTEAFF
-	TRBV6-5	TRBJ1-1	-	TGTGCCAGCAGTCCTGATCAGGTTGCAGCTTTCTTT	CASSPDQVAAFF
-	TRBV27	TRBJ1-2	-	TGTGCCAGCAGTTTTTTCGGGGGTTCGGCAACATATGGCTACACCTTC	CASSFFGGSATYGYTF
-	TRBV4-2	TRBJ2-3	TRBD2	TGTGCCAGCAGCAAAAGTGGGGGGAGGGCCTATAGCACAGATACGCAGTATTTT	CASSKSGGRAYSTDTQYF
-	TRBV19	TRBJ2-1	-	TGTGCCAGTAGGACGGGCAATGTAGGCTACAATGATGAGCAGTTCTTC	CASRTGNVGYNDEQFF
-	TRBV5-4	TRBJ2-3	-	TGTGCCAGCAGCTTGGCTTCAGGGGGCACAGATACGCAGTATTTT	CASSLASGGTDTQYF
-	TRBV10-3	TRBJ2-5	TRBD1	TGTGCCATCAGTGCCAGGGGGCGGAAGACCCAGTACTTC	CAISARGRKTQYF
-	TRBV5-1	TRBJ1-2	TRBD1	TGCGCCAGCAGCCCGACAGGGGAGGGCCACTATGGCTACACCTTC	CASSPTGEGHYGYTF
-	TRBV6-5	TRBJ1-2	TRBD1	TGTGCCAGCAGTTACTCCTTCGGGACAGTTACCAGTGGCTACACCTTC	CASSYSFGTVTSGYTF
many	TRBV7-9	TRBJ2-7	-	TGTGCCAGCAGCTTAGCAATGGATGAGCAGTACTTC	CASSLAMDEQYF
-	TRBV7-6	TRBJ2-7	-	TGTGCCAGCAGCTCCGACAAGTCCTCCTACGAGCAGTACTTC	CASSSDKSSYEQYF
few	TRBV29-1	TRBJ1-1	-	TGCAGCGTTGACAGGGACGGTGAAGCTTTCTTT	CSVDRDGEAFF
-	TRBV6-5	TRBJ1-1	-	TGTGCCAGCAGTTACAGACCCTACGCGAGGACTGAAGCTTTCTTT	CASSYRPYARTEAFF
-	TRBV5-4	TRBJ2-3	-	TGTGCCAGCAGCCCCGAGCAGGTTAGCACAGATACGCAGTATTTT	CASSPEQVSTDTQYF
-	TRBV6-1	TRBJ1-1	-	TGTGCCAGCAGTGAAATCGGGAGTGGGGATGCTGAAGCTTTCTTT	CASSEIGSGDAEAFF
-	TRBV30	TRBJ1-2	-	TGTGCCTGGAGTGTTGGGAATGTCTATGGCTACACCTTC	CAWSVGNVYGYTF
-	TRBV27	TRBJ2-7	-	TGTGCCAGCAGACCTTTGGGAAACAGGGACTCCTCCTACGAGCAGTACTTC	CASRPLGNRDSSYEQYF
-	TRBV28	TRBJ2-7	TRBD1	TGTGCCAGCAGGGAGGCCGGGACAGGAACCTACGAGCAGTACTTC	CASREAGTGTYEQYF
-	TRBV19	TRBJ2-1	TRBD2	TGTGCCAGTAGCCTCGCCGGGACTAGCTCCTACAATGAGCAGTTCTTC	CASSLAGTSSYNEQFF
-	TRBV5-1	TRBJ2-3	-	TGCGCCAGCAGCCTACAGGAATCCGCCTCAGATACGCAGTATTTT	CASSLQESASDTQYF